This TCR beta chain appears in the sequencing data of a study of blood T cell repertoires in COVID-19. Germline V gene lookup returns CDR1 LGHDT and CDR2 YNNKEL (reference sequence). The CDR3 spans 16 residues. V lost 0 bases and J lost 5, with 17 bases in between. Assay used: immunoSEQ multiplex PCR; TCRdb lists only in-frame clones, some missing. Among around 150,000 clones listed, about 88% were seen once. This clone showed up just a few times. The sample comprised peripheral blood. The rearrangement uses TRBV3-1 (or the pseudogene TRBV3-2) and TRBJ2-7; the D gene is possibly TRBD2 (7 bases). This clonotype originated in a man younger than 35 with acute or convalescent COVID-19. This CDR3 reads CASSQEGGGASHEQYF. CDR3 DNA sequence: TGTGCCAGCAGCCAAGAGGGAGGGGGGGCCTCTCACGAGCAGTACTTC.